The TCR beta chain described here comes from a study of shared clonotypes between healthy human individuals. Study at large: Donors, aged 18 to 49, were a couple of women and three men. Three CD4 naive, three CD4 memory, two CD8 naive and one CD8 memory plate were used per donor. Whole-study findings and limits: The genetic and exposure-history diversity represented was limited by few donors.

Per the study methods: Quality scores were absent from the junction-only immunoSEQ sequences, so filtering differed. Sequencing used immunoSEQ multiplex PCR; TCRdb keeps in-frame clones, though not all of them. V, J and clone size are taken as reported in that table, and D and trimming were inferred from the DNA itself. The table lists 2,500,000 or so clones, over 85% of them singletons, with roughly 0.36% in the top ten. Trimming removed 7 bases at V and 1 base at J, with 8 bases between. There are 13 residues in the CDR3. The germline V gene encodes CDR1 MDHEN and CDR2 SYDVKM. Comments on this clone: Its matching antigen is unknown.

What was sequenced was naive CD4+ T cells from PBMCs. Regarding subset: CD45RA+ positively selected. The chain recombines TRBV28 with TRBJ1-5; no clear D gene. The TCR comes from a man aged 18 to 30 in good health. Some clones in this sample may be carry-over from other donors' samples. The CDR3 sequence is CASIPDSNQPQHF. CDR3 bases: TGTGCCAGCATCCCGGACAGCAATCAGCCCCAGCATTTT.